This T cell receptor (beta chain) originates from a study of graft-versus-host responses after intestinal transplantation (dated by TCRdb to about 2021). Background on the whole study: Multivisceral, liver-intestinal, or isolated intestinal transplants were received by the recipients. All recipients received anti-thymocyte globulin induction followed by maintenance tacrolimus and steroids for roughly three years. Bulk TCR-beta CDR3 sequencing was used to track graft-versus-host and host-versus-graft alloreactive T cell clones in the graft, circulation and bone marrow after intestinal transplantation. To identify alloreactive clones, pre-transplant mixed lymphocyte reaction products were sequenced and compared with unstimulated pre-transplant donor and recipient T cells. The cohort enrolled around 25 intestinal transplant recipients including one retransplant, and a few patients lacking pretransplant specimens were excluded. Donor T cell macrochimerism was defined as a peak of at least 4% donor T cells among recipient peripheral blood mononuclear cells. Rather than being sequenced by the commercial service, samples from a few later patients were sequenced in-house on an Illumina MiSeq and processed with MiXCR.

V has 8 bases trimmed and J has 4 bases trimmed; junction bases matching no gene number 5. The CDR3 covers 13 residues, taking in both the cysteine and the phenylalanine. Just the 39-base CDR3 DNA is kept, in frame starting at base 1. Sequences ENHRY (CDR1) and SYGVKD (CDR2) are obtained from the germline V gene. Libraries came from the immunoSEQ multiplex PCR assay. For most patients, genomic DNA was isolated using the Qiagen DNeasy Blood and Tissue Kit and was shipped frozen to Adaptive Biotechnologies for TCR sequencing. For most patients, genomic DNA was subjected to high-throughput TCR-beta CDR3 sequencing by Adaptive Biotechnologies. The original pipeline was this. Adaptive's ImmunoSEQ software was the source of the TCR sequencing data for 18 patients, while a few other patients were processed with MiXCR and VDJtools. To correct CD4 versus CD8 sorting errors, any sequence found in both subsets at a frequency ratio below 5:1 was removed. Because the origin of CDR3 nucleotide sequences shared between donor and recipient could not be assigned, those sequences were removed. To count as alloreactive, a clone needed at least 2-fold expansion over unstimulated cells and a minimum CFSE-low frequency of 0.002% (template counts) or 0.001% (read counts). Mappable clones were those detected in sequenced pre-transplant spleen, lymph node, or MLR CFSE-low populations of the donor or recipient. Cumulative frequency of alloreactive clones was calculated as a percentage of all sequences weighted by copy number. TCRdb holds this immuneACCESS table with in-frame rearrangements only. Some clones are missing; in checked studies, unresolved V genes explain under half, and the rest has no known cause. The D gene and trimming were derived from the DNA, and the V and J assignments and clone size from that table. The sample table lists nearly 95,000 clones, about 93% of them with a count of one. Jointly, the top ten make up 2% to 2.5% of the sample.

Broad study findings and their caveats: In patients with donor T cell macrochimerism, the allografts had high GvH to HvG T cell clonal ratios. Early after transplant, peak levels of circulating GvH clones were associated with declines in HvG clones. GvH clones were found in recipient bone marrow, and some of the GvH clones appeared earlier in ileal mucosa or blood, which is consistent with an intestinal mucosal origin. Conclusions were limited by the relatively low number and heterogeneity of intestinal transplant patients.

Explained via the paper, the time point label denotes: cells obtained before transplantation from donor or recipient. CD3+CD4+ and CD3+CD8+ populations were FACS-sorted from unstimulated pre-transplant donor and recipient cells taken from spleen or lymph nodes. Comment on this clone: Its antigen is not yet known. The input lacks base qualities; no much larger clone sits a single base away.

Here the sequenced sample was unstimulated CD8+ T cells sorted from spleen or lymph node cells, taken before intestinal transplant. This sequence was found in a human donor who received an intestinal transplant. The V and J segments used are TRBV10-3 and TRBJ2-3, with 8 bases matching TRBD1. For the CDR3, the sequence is CAIPGGDADTQYF. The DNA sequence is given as TGTGCCATCCCAGGGGGCGACGCAGATACGCAGTATTTT.